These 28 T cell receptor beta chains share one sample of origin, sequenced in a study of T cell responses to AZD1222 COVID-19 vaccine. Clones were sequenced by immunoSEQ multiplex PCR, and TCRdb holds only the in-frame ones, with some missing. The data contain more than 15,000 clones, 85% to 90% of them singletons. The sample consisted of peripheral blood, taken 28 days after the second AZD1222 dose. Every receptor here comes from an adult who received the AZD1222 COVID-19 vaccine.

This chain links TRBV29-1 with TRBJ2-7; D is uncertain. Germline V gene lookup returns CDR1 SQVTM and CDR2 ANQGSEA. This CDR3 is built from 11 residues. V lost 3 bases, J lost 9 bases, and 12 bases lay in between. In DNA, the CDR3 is TGCAGCGTTGAGGCGTGGGCGAGGCAGTACGTC. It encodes CSVEAWARQYV.

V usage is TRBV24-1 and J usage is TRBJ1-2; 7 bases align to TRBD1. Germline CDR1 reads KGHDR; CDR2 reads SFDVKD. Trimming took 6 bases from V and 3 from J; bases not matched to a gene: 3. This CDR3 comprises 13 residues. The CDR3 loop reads CATSPTGYYGYTF. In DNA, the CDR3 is TGTGCCACCAGTCCGACAGGGTACTATGGCTACACCTTC.

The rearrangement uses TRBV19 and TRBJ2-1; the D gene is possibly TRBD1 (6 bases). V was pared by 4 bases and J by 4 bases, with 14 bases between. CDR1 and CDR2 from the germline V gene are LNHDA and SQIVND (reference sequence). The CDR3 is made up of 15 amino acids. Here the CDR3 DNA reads TGTGCCAGTAGTAACCTAGGGACAACTTACAATGAGCAGTTCTTC. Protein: CASSNLGTTYNEQFF.

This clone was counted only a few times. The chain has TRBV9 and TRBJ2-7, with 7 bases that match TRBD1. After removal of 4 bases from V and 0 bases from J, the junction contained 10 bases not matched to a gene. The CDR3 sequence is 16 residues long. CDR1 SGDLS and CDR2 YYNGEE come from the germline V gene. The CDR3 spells CASSTLRTGVSYEQYV. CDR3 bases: TGTGCCAGCAGCACCCTGCGGACAGGCGTCTCCTACGAGCAGTACGTC.

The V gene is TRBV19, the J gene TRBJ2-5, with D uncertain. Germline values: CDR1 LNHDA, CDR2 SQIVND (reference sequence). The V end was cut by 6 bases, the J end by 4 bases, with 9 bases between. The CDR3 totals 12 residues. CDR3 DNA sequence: TGTGCCAGTAGGGACCCCGGAGAGACCCAGTACTTC. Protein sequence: CASRDPGETQYF.

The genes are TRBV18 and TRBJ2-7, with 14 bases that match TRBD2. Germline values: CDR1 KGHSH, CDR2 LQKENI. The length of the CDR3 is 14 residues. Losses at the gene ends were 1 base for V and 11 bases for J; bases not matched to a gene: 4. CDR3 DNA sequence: TGTGCCAGCTCACCACAGGGACTAGCGGGAGCGAAGTACTTC. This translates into CASSPQGLAGAKYF.

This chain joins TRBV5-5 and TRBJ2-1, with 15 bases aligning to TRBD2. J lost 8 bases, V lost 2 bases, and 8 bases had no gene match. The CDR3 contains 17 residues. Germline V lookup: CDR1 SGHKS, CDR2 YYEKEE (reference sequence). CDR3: CASSFHGLAGGRDEQFF. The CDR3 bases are TGTGCCAGCAGCTTCCACGGACTAGCGGGAGGGCGGGATGAGCAGTTCTTC.

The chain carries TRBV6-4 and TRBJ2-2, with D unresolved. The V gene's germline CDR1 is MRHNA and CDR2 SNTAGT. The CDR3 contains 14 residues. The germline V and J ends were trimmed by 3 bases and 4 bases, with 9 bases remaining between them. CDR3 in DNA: TGTGCCAGCAGTGAGAGGCAGCTCACCGGGGAGCTGTTTTTT. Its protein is CASSERQLTGELFF.

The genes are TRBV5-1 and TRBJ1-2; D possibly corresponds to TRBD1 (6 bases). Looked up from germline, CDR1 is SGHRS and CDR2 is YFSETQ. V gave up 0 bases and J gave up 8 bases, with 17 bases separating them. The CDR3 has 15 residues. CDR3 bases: TGCGCCAGCAGCTTGGCCGACGTCAGGGGAAAGGGCTACACCTTC. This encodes CASSLADVRGKGYTF.

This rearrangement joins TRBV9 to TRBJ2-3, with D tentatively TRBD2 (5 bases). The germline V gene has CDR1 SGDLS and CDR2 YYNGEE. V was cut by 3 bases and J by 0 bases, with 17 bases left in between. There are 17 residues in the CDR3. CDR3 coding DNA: TGTGCCAGCAGCGCAACAATAGCGATCACTAGCACAGATACGCAGTATTTT. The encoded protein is CASSATIAITSTDTQYF.

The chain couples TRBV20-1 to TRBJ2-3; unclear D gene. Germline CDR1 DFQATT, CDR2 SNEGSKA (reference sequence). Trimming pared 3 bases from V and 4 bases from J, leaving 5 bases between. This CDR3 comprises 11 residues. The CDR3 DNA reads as TGCAGTGCTAGTGAGGCAGATACGCAGTATTTT. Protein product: CSASEADTQYF.

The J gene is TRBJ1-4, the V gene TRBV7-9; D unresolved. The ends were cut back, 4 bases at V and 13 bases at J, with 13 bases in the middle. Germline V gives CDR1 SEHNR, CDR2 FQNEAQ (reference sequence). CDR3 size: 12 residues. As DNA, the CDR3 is TGTGCCAGCAGCTCCGAATCACGAGGACTGTTTTTT. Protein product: CASSSESRGLFF.

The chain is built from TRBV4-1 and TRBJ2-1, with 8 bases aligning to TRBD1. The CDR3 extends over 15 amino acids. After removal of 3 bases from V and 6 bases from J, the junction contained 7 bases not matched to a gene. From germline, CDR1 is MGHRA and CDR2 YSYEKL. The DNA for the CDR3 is TGCGCCAGCAGCCAGGTGGACAGGGCCTTCAATGAGCAGTTCTTC. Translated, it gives CASSQVDRAFNEQFF.

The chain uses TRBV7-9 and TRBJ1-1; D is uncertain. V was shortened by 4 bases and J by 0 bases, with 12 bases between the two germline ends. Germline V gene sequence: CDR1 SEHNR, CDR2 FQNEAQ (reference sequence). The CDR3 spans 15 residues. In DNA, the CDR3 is TGTGCCAGCAGCTCAAAACAACGTTTGAACACTGAAGCTTTCTTT. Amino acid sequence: CASSSKQRLNTEAFF.

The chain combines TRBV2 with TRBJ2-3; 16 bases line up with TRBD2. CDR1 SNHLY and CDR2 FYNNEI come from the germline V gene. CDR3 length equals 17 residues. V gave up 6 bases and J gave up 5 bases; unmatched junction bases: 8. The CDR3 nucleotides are TGTGCCAGCAGACACGGGACTAGCGGGAGGGCCATAGATACGCAGTATTTT. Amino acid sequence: CASRHGTSGRAIDTQYF.

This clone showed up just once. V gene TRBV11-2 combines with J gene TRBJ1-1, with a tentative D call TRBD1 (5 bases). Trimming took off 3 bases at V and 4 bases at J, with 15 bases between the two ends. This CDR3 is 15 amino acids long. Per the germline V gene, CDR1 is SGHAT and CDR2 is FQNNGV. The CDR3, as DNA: TGTGCCAGCAGCTTTGTCCGGGGGAGGGCCACTGAAGCTTTCTTT. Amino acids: CASSFVRGRATEAFF.

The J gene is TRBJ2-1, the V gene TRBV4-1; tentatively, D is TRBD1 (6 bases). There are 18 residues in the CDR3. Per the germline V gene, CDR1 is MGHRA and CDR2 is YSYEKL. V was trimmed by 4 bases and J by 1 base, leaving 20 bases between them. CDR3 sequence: CASSLAIGGPVSYNEQFF. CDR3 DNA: TGCGCCAGCAGCCTCGCGATTGGGGGCCCCGTGTCCTACAATGAGCAGTTCTTC.

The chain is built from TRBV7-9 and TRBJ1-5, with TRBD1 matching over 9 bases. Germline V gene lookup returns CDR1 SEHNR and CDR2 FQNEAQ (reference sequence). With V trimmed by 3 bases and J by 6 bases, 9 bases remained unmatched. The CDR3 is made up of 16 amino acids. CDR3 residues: CASSFGGQGGGQPQHF. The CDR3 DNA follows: TGTGCCAGCAGCTTTGGGGGACAGGGTGGAGGTCAGCCCCAGCATTTT.

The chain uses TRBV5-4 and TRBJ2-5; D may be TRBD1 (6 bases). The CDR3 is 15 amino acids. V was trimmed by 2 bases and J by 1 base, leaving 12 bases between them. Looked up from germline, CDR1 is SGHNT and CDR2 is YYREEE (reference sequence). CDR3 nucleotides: TGTGCCAGCAGCTTTCGATCACAGGGCCAAGAGACCCAGTACTTC. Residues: CASSFRSQGQETQYF.

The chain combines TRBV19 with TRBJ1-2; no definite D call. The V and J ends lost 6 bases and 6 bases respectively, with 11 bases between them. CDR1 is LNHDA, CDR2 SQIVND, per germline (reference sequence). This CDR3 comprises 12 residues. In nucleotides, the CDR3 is TGTGCCAGTAGCCGGCCTGGTGATGGCTACACCTTC. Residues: CASSRPGDGYTF.

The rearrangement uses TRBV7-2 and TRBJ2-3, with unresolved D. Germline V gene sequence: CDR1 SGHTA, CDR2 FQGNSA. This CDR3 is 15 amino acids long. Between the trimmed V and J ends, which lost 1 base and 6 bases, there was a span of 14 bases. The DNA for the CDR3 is TGTGCCAGCAGCTTAGTTGCGGAGTGGGCGGATACGCAGTATTTT. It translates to CASSLVAEWADTQYF.

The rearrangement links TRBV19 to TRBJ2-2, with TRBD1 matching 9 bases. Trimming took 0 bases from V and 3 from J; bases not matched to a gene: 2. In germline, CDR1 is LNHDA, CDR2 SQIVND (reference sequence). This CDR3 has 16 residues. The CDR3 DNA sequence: TGTGCCAGTAGTATAGATGGGACAGGGTACACCGGGGAGCTGTTTTTT. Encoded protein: CASSIDGTGYTGELFF. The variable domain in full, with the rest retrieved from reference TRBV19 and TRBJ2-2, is DGGITQSPKYLFRKEGQNVTLSCEQNLNHDAMYWYRQDPGQGLRLIYYSQIVNDFQKGDIAEGYSVSREKKESFPLTVTSAQKNPTAFYLCASSIDGTGYTGELFFGEGSRLTVL.

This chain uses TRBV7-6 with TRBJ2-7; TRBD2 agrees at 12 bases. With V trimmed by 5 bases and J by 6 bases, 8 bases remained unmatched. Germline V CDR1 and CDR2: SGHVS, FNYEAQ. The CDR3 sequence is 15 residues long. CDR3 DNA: TGTGCCAGCAGCCCTACTCTAGCGGGAGGGCGCGAGCAGTACTTC. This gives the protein CASSPTLAGGREQYF.

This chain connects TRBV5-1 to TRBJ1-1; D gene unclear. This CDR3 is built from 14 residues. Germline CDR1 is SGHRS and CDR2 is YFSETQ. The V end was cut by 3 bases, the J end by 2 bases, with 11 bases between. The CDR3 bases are TGCGCCAGCAGCTCGGTAAGCACAAACACTGAAGCTTTCTTT. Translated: CASSSVSTNTEAFF.

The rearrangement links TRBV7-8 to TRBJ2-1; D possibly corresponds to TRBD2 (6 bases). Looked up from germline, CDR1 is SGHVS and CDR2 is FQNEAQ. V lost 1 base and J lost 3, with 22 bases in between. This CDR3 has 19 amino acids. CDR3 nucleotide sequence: TGTGCCAGCAGCTTAGGAGGGCGATTCCGGGACTTATTCTACAATGAGCAGTTCTTC. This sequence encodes CASSLGGRFRDLFYNEQFF.

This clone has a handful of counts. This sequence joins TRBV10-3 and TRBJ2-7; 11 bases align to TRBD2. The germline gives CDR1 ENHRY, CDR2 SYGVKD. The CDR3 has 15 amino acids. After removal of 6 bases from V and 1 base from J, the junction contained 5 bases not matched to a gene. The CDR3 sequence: CAIRGTSGRSYEQYF. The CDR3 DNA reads TGTGCCATCAGGGGGACTAGCGGTAGGTCCTACGAGCAGTACTTC.

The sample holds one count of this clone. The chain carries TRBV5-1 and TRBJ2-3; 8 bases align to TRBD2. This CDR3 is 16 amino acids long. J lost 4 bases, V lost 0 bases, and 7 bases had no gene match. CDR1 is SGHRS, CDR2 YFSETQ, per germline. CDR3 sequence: CASSLVLSGAPDTQYF. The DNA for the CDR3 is TGCGCCAGCAGCTTGGTTCTTAGCGGGGCCCCAGATACGCAGTATTTT.

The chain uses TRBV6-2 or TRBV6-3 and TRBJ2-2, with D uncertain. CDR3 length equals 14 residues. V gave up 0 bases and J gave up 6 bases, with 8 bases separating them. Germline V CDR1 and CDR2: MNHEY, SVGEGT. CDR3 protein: CASSYSPPPGELFF. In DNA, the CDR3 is TGTGCCAGCAGTTACTCACCACCCCCCGGGGAGCTGTTTTTT.